This T cell receptor (beta chain) was obtained from a study of shared clonotypes between healthy human individuals. Some clones are missing from TCRdb's copy, which holds only in-frame ones; the method was immunoSEQ multiplex PCR. This sample has 2 million to 2.5 million clones, with around 93% found just once. A word on this clone: Its target is not known. The sample contains more than one DNA sequence encoding this CDR3.

Germline trimming cut 5 bases from V and 7 bases from J; bases unmatched to any gene: 7. The CDR3 is made up of 14 amino acids. Germline V gives CDR1 MDHEN, CDR2 SYDVKM. The study's findings and limits: Roughly 5.3% of naive CD4 clonotypes were common to several donors.

The clonotype originates from a man between 18 and 35 years old in good health. Some clones in this sample may be carry-over from other donors' samples. The specimen was naive CD4+ T cells from PBMCs. The subset denotes: CD45RA+ positively selected. The J gene is TRBJ1-5, the V gene TRBV28; TRBD1 matches at 8 bases. CDR3 protein: CASSPDRGYQPQHF. CDR3 nucleotide sequence: TGTGCCAGCAGTCCCGACAGGGGTTACCAGCCCCAGCATTTT. Using reference TRBV28 and TRBJ1-5 for the parts outside the CDR3, the full variable domain is DVKVTQSSRYLVKRTGEKVFLECVQDMDHENMFWYRQDPGLGLRLIYFSYDVKMKEKGDIPEGYSVSREKKERFSLILESASTNQTSMYLCASSPDRGYQPQHFGDGTRLSIL.